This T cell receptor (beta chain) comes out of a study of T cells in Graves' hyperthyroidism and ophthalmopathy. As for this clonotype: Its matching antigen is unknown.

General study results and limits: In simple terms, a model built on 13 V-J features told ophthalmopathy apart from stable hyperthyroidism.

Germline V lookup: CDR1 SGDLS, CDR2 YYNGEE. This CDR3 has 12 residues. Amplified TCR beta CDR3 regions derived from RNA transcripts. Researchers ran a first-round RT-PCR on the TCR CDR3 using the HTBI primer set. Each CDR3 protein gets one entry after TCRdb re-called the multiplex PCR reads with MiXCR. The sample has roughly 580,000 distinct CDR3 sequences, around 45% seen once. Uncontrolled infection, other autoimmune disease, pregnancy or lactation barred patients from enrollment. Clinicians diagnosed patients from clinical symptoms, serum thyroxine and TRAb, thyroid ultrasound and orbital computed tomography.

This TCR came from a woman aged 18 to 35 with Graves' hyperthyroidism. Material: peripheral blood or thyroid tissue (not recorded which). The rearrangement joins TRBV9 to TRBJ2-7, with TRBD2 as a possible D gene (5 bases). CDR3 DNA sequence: TGTGCGGACTCGGGCCGACGGGGCGAGCAGTACTTC. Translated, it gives CADSGRRGEQYF.